This T cell receptor beta chain was profiled in a study of CXCR3-negative and CXCR3-positive naive CD8 T cells. Overall study findings and caveats: The study inferred TCR strength from TRB CDR3 properties and found comparable surface CD5 between naive subsets.

CD45RO-CCR7+CD27+CD95- expression identified naive CD8+ T cells. Concerning this clonotype itself: What it binds is not known.

The authors made the TRB cDNA libraries by 5' RACE using UMI labels. TCRdb reanalyzed the 5' RACE reads and collapses them to one entry per CDR3 protein, without DNA. The ten most abundant clones cover around 1.9% of a sample with 38,000 or so distinct CDR3 sequences. The length of the CDR3 is 13 residues. The sequence was obtained from a human donor in good health. Some clones in this sample may be carry-over from other donors' samples. This chain connects TRBV12-3 or TRBV12-4 to TRBJ2-5; TCRdb calls TRBD2, which cannot be checked without DNA. Sequencing was carried out using naive CXCR3- CD8+ T cells from blood. Stated subset: CD45RO-CCR7+CD27+CD95- naive CD8+ T cells lacking CXCR3 (TNR3-). The CDR3 loop reads CASSLVWEETQYF.